Included here is one T cell receptor beta chain sequence, with context. The V end was cut by 2 bases, the J end by 8 bases, with 13 bases between. This CDR3 is 14 amino acids long. Per germline, CDR1 MNHNS and CDR2 SASEGT. TCRdb's copy holds only in-frame clones and misses some; the assay was immunoSEQ multiplex PCR. Of 55,000 to 70,000 clones listed, 92% are singletons. These data are taken from a study of T cell changes during pregnancy in multiple sclerosis. This specimen was CD4+ T cells from peripheral blood mononuclear cells, taken after pregnancy. V gene TRBV6-1 combines with J gene TRBJ2-4, with TRBD1 as a possible D gene (6 bases). The source is a female donor with multiple sclerosis, enrolled in a pregnancy study. For the CDR3, the DNA is TGTGCCAGCAGTGAAAGGGCAGGGGTGGACATTCAGTACTTC. Translating gives CASSERAGVDIQYF.